Following are 12 T cell receptor beta chains from one sample sequenced in a study of response to subunit inactivated influenza vaccine. MiXCR, run by TCRdb on the RT-PCR reads, gives a single entry per CDR3 protein. The sample shows about 480,000 distinct CDR3 sequences, 25% of them seen only once. This specimen consisted of CD4+ T cells sorted from PBMCs, obtained less than 6 days after vaccination. These TCRs come from a man aged 50-59 years who received an inactivated influenza vaccine.

This clonotype has ten or more counts. This chain joins TRBV12-3 or TRBV12-4 and TRBJ1-5; D is uncertain. Trimming took 7 bases from V and 3 from J, leaving 7 bases between them. The CDR3 is 12 amino acids. CDR3 residues: CASKGSNQPQHF. CDR3 in DNA: TGTGCCAGCAAAGGGTCCAATCAGCCCCAGCATTTT.

This clonotype was seen only a few times. The chain is built from TRBV5-1 and TRBJ2-1; 7 bases align to TRBD1. The CDR3 length is 12 residues. CDR1 is SGHRS, CDR2 YFSETQ, per germline. The J segment lost 12 bases and the V segment lost 2 bases, leaving 5 bases of the junction unmatched. For the CDR3, the DNA is TGCGCCAGCAGCTTAGAGGGGGCTGGGCAGTTCTTC. The encoded protein is CASSLEGAGQFF.

The chain links TRBV10-3 to TRBJ2-1; tentatively, D is TRBD1 (6 bases). Germline V CDR1 and CDR2: ENHRY, SYGVKD. The CDR3 runs to 12 residues. V lost 5 bases, J lost 8 bases, and 10 bases lay in between. The CDR3 spells CAISLQGDEQFF. In DNA form, the CDR3 reads TGTGCCATCAGTTTACAGGGCGATGAGCAGTTCTTC.

The chain uses TRBV2 and TRBJ1-2; the match to TRBD1 covers 9 bases. Germline V CDR1 and CDR2: SNHLY, FYNNEI. The V segment lost 4 bases and the J segment 2 bases; nucleotides outside the gene matches: 2. The CDR3 has 14 residues. DNA for the CDR3: TGTGCCAGCAGTGTTGGACAGGGGAACTATGGCTACACCTTC. Translating it yields CASSVGQGNYGYTF.

V gene TRBV6-2 or TRBV6-3 combines with J gene TRBJ2-3; 7 bases are a match to TRBD2. With V trimmed by 10 bases and J by 3 bases, 7 bases remained unmatched. CDR3 size: 13 residues. Germline V gene lookup returns CDR1 MNHEY and CDR2 SVGEGT. The DNA of the CDR3 is TGTGCCACATCCCACGGGGGGACAGATACGCAGTATTTT. As protein: CATSHGGTDTQYF.

The V call is TRBV7-2, the J call TRBJ2-7; D gene ambiguous. Trimming stripped 0 bases from V and 2 bases from J, with 11 bases between. The CDR3 has 15 amino acids. Germline loops: CDR1 SGHTA, CDR2 FQGNSA. CDR3 sequence reads: CASSLAPNPPYEQYF. CDR3 coding DNA: TGTGCCAGCAGCTTAGCGCCTAACCCGCCCTACGAGCAGTACTTC.

The J gene is TRBJ2-7, the V gene TRBV20-1; 8 bases are a match to TRBD1. This CDR3 contains 14 residues. CDR1 and CDR2 from the germline V gene are DFQATT and SNEGSKA (reference sequence). V lost 4 bases and J lost 5; bases outside the gene matches: 10. CDR3 nucleotide sequence: TGCAGTGCTAAAAATGGACAGGGTCTCCACGAGCAGTACTTC. Translated, it gives CSAKNGQGLHEQYF.

This clonotype was seen a handful of times. The chain is built from TRBV15 and TRBJ1-2; weak D call: TRBD1 (5 bases). The length of the CDR3 is 14 residues. V was cut by 0 bases and J by 8 bases, with 13 bases left in between. Germline CDR1 reads LNHNV; CDR2 reads YYDKDF (reference sequence). CDR3 sequence reads: CATSREIGTSGYTF. Written as DNA, the CDR3 is TGTGCCACCAGCAGAGAGATAGGGACTAGCGGCTACACCTTC.

This clonotype occurred many times. The V gene is TRBV12-3 or TRBV12-4, the J gene TRBJ2-5; 11 positions agree with TRBD2. Trimming at V came to 6 bases and at J to 4 bases, leaving 10 bases not matched to a gene. CDR3 length equals 16 residues. This chain's CDR3 is CASSRGLADEAETQYF. DNA for the CDR3: TGTGCCAGCAGCAGGGGACTAGCGGATGAGGCAGAGACCCAGTACTTC.

V gene TRBV28 combines with J gene TRBJ2-1; 7 bases agree with TRBD2. The CDR3 has 16 amino acids. CDR1 MDHEN and CDR2 SYDVKM come from the germline V gene. V gave up 6 bases and J gave up 2 bases; unmatched junction bases: 10. The CDR3 region is CASSSSGKRPYNEQFF. DNA for the CDR3: TGTGCCAGCAGCTCCAGCGGGAAGAGACCCTACAATGAGCAGTTCTTC.

J is TRBJ1-6 and V is TRBV7-6, with TRBD1 matching over 7 bases. Germline CDR1 reads SGHVS; CDR2 reads FNYEAQ. This CDR3 has 14 residues. J gave up 4 bases and V 4 bases, and 1 base lay outside the gene matches. The CDR3 DNA reads TGTGCCAGCAGCTCGGGACAGTATAATTCACCCCTCCACTTT. Encoded protein: CASSSGQYNSPLHF.

The chain links TRBV10-3 to TRBJ1-5; 7 nucleotides line up with TRBD1. The length of the CDR3 is 15 residues. Germline CDR1 and CDR2: ENHRY and SYGVKD. Losses at the gene ends were 8 bases for V and 3 bases for J; bases not matched to a gene: 10. In DNA form, the CDR3 reads TGTGCCATCGGTCGGACCGGACAGGCCAATCAGCCCCAGCATTTT. Amino acid sequence: CAIGRTGQANQPQHF.